This T cell receptor (beta chain) was sequenced during a study of shared clonotypes between healthy human individuals. V was trimmed by 2 bases and J by 0 bases, leaving 11 bases between them. CDR3 length equals 16 residues. In germline, CDR1 is PRHDT, CDR2 FYEKMQ (reference sequence). Authors' processing steps: From ImmunoSEQ came sequences covering only the junction and carrying no quality scores, so filtering differed. TCRdb keeps only in-frame clones here, not all; method: immunoSEQ multiplex PCR. The D gene and trimming were derived from the DNA, and the V and J assignments and clone size from that table. The sample carries around 720,000 clones, 60% to 75% recorded once.

The source material was memory CD4+ T cells sorted from blood. Documented subset: CD45RA-negative fraction. The chain carries TRBV13 and TRBJ1-3; D remains ambiguous. The receptor was isolated from a woman aged 25 to 39 in good health. In DNA, the CDR3 is TGTGCCAGCAGCTTATGGCAGTCCAGCTCTGGAAACACCATATATTTT. Its translation: CASSLWQSSSGNTIYF.